These T cell receptor beta chains were read from a single sample in a study of post-analysis software for immune sequencing data. TCRdb reprocessed the PCR reads via MiXCR and lists one record per CDR3 protein. The data hold 700,000 to 900,000 distinct CDR3 sequences, with more than 45% observed a single time. Sequencing input: blood. Source of these receptors: a girl aged 5-17 years with multiple sclerosis. Each CDR3 is given without its conserved first and last residue. D genes are given only for firm matches. Expanded clones are given a class, and other clones once, few, many or no size at all.

TRBJ2-1,TRBV7-9,-,-,AARPELSNEQF
TRBJ2-2,TRBV7-9,-,-,ASSLDESPSGELF
TRBJ2-6,TRBV10-3,-,few,AISETGPKTSGANVLT
TRBJ2-1,TRBV5-1,-,-,ASSSPGGPYNEQF
TRBJ2-7,TRBV27,-,-,ASSWSAGFSYEQY
TRBJ2-1,TRBV20-1,-,-,SARVGFNEQF
TRBJ1-2,TRBV6-4,TRBD1,-,ASSESPTGGGYT
-,TRBV28,TRBD2,-,AGRSGGGGTSGYEQY
TRBJ2-1,TRBV9,-,-,ASSPQQEPETQF
TRBJ2-7,TRBV6-6,-,-,ASSPPSGSYEQY
TRBJ2-1,TRBV20-1,TRBD2,-,SARDLRGLAGERFNEQF
TRBJ2-1,TRBV29-1,-,-,SAVAVVGYNEQF
TRBJ2-3,TRBV7-2,TRBD2,-,ASSLAFSSSGRTDTQY
TRBJ2-1,TRBV7-9,-,-,ASSPQSGDEQF
TRBJ2-3,TRBV11-1,-,-,ASSPLGTSDTQY
TRBJ2-1,TRBV12-3/TRBV12-4,-,once,ASSFRLDGAGNEQF
TRBJ1-5,TRBV7-2,-,few,ASSFHRNQPQH
TRBJ1-6,TRBV29-1,-,-,SVADSPDSPLH
TRBJ2-1,TRBV2,TRBD2,few,ASSTSGRASHEQF
TRBJ1-1,TRBV29-1,TRBD1,-,SVGQGEWNTEAF
TRBJ1-2,TRBV25-1,-,-,ASSGSMALGYT
TRBJ2-5,TRBV20-1,TRBD1,few,SAIRGTGLGETQY
TRBJ2-7,TRBV27,-,once,ASSQGIYRAQY
TRBJ1-1,TRBV4-2,-,-,ASSLTGTNSEAF
TRBJ2-5,TRBV5-6,TRBD2,-,ASSLYFSGRADETQY
TRBJ2-4,TRBV12-3/TRBV12-4,TRBD2,once,ASSSGTSGRGQY
TRBJ1-1,TRBV5-1,-,-,ASGDRVHTEAF
TRBJ2-7,TRBV5-1,TRBD2,-,ASSLVRGSGYEQY
TRBJ1-1,TRBV6-5,-,-,ASSKFQVTEAF
TRBJ2-5,TRBV12-3/TRBV12-4,-,-,ASSLLGSQLQETQY
TRBJ1-5,TRBV2,TRBD1,-,ASSLGQGWLNQPQH
TRBJ2-1,TRBV24-1,-,-,ATSDAGPNEQF
TRBJ2-1,TRBV12-3/TRBV12-4,TRBD2,few,ASTPGGSQYEQF
TRBJ2-3,TRBV13,TRBD2,-,ASSPFTSGTPSSTDTQY
TRBJ2-7,TRBV20-1,TRBD1,few,SARDSDRVREQY
TRBJ2-1,TRBV20-1,TRBD1,few,SADRDRDNEQF
TRBJ2-1,TRBV18,-,-,ASSPRLAGTLSYNEQF
TRBJ2-2,TRBV5-1,TRBD1,once,ASSHRQGGTGELF
TRBJ2-1,TRBV20-1,TRBD1,-,SATDRGIYNEQF
TRBJ2-6,TRBV27,-,few,ASSLQTSGANVLT
TRBJ2-5,TRBV6-6,TRBD2,-,ASSQLGLAVQETQY
TRBJ2-7,TRBV24-1,-,-,ATRGGWGDEQY
TRBJ2-3,TRBV7-9,-,-,ASSLSWADTQY